One sample yielded the 9 T cell receptor beta chains listed below, sequenced in a study of blood T cells in healthy people across ages. Alongside a J-beta primer mix, a sample-barcoded 5' primer served in a second PCR lasting about 7 to 12 cycles. TCRdb itself ran the 5' RACE reads through MiXCR, one entry per CDR3 protein. The table shows 1.5 million to 2 million distinct CDR3 sequences, with about 39% occurring only once. Sequenced sample: blood. The origin of the receptors is a human donor in good health.

This clonotype appeared a few times. This chain connects TRBV5-1 to TRBJ1-2; 9 nucleotides agree with TRBD1. CDR1 and CDR2 from the germline V gene are SGHRS and YFSETQ. The CDR3 has 14 residues. The V gene end was trimmed by 0 bases and the J gene end by 7 bases; junction bases not matched to a gene: 4. DNA for the CDR3: TGCGCCAGCAGCTTGGAGAACAGGGGGCTTGGCTACACCTTC. As protein: CASSLENRGLGYTF.

This sequence joins TRBV5-1 and TRBJ2-5; D possibly uses TRBD1 or TRBD2 (6 bases each). Germline values: CDR1 SGHRS, CDR2 YFSETQ. Trimming took 3 bases from V and 11 from J, leaving 20 bases between them. CDR3 length: 14 residues. The CDR3 DNA reads TGCGCCAGCAGCTGGGAGACGATGAGGGGGGAGCAGTACTTC. Translation gives CASSWETMRGEQYF.

The rearrangement uses TRBV18 and TRBJ1-2; TRBD1 matches 9 bases. The V gene's germline CDR1 is KGHSH and CDR2 LQKENI. The CDR3 extends over 16 amino acids. Germline trimming cut 2 bases from V and 6 bases from J; bases unmatched to any gene: 10. The CDR3 reads CASSPGTGINMNGYTF. Here the CDR3 DNA reads TGTGCCAGCTCACCAGGGACAGGGATTAATATGAATGGCTACACCTTC.

This clonotype was seen once. The chain is built from TRBV4-3 and TRBJ1-1; the D is unclear. CDR3 size: 15 residues. Germline V gene data show CDR1 as LGHNA and CDR2 as YSLEER. The V and J ends lost 0 bases and 4 bases respectively, with 12 bases between them. The CDR3 is CASSQDEGLRTEAFF. Written as DNA, the CDR3 is TGCGCCAGCAGCCAAGATGAGGGATTGCGCACTGAAGCTTTCTTT.

Written as DNA, the CDR3 is TGCAGTGCTAGAGTATCGGGGGCGGGGGAGACCCAGTACTTC. Translation: CSARVSGAGETQYF. V usage is TRBV20-1 and J usage is TRBJ2-5; D possibly matches TRBD1 or TRBD2 (6 bases each). The CDR3 is made up of 14 amino acids. V was cut by 1 base and J by 5 bases, with 14 bases left in between. Germline CDR1 and CDR2: DFQATT and SNEGSKA (reference sequence).

The chain recombines TRBV12-3 or TRBV12-4 with TRBJ1-2, with D possibly TRBD1 on 5 matching bases. The CDR3 totals 16 residues. Trimming removed 4 bases from V and 2 bases from J, with 17 bases in between. The CDR3 DNA follows: TGTGCCAGCAGTTCCGGAGGGTCAGGGTTCAACTATGGCTACACCTTC. The encoded protein is CASSSGGSGFNYGYTF.

This clonotype was recorded a few times. The gene calls are TRBV29-1 and TRBJ2-3; D call uncertain. Germline V gives CDR1 SQVTM, CDR2 ANQGSEA. The CDR3 extends over 12 amino acids. Trimming removed 0 bases from V and 10 bases from J, with 11 bases in between. CDR3 bases: TGCAGCGTTGAAGATATCCCAGGAGCGCAGTATTTT. Its protein product is CSVEDIPGAQYF.

The gene calls are TRBV25-1 and TRBJ1-1; D is undetermined. Trimming took 2 bases from V and 4 from J, leaving 8 bases between them. CDR3 length equals 13 residues. Per germline, CDR1 MGHDK and CDR2 SYGVNS. This chain's CDR3 is CASSEGDITEAFF. As DNA, the CDR3 is TGTGCCAGCAGTGAAGGGGATATCACTGAAGCTTTCTTT. Full variable domain (missing parts from reference TRBV25-1 and TRBJ1-1): EADIYQTPRYLVIGTGKKITLECSQTMGHDKMYWYQQDPGMELHLIHYSYGVNSTEKGDLSSESTVSRIRTEHFPLTLESARPSHTSQYLCASSEGDITEAFFGQGTRLTVV.

The chain combines TRBV5-6 with TRBJ1-2, with 7 bases matching TRBD1. The V segment lost 6 bases and the J segment 7 bases; nucleotides outside the gene matches: 6. The CDR3 extends over 12 amino acids. The germline V gene has CDR1 SGHDT and CDR2 YYEEEE. The CDR3 DNA is TGTGCCAGCAACTCGGACAGGTTTGGCTACACCTTC. Translated: CASNSDRFGYTF. The variable domain in full, with the rest retrieved from reference TRBV5-6 and TRBJ1-2, is DAGVTQSPTHLIKTRGQQVTLRCSPKSGHDTVSWYQQALGQGPQFIFQYYEEEERQRGNFPDRFSGHQFPNYSSELNVNALLLGDSALYLCASNSDRFGYTFGSGTRLTVV.